These T cell receptor beta chains were read from a single sample in a study of T cell responses to AZD1222 COVID-19 vaccine. Some clones are missing from TCRdb's copy, which holds only in-frame ones; the method was immunoSEQ multiplex PCR. The table has 90,000 to 140,000 clones, 75% to 90% seen once; the top ten hold 35% to 50%. The material sequenced was peripheral blood, taken 28 days after the second AZD1222 dose. These receptor sequences come from an adult who received the AZD1222 COVID-19 vaccine. CDR3s include the opening cysteine and the closing phenylalanine or tryptophan. Each record gives: CDR3 DNA, CDR3 protein, J gene, clone size, D gene, V gene. The D gene is left open where the match is weak. Rows give clone size only sometimes, using once, few, many, or a class for an expanded clone.

TGTGCCAGCAGTGACTCGTTCCGGGAGGGATACAATGAGCAGTTCTTC | CASSDSFREGYNEQFF | TRBJ2-1 | - | TRBD2 | TRBV6-4
TGCGCCAGCAGCCAAGATACTGCGAGACAGGCGTCGTCCTACAATGAGCAGTTCTTC | CASSQDTARQASSYNEQFF | TRBJ2-1 | once | - | TRBV4-1
TGCGCCAGCAGCCAAGGGCAGCGGGGTCTTACAGATACGCAGTATTTT | CASSQGQRGLTDTQYF | TRBJ2-3 | - | TRBD2 | TRBV4-1
TGTGCCAGCAGCTGGGACCGGGGCGAGCAGTACTTC | CASSWDRGEQYF | TRBJ2-7 | few | - | TRBV7-2
TGTGCCAGCTCACAAGTGGGAGCGGGACTAAGGAATGAGCAGTTCTTC | CASSQVGAGLRNEQFF | TRBJ2-1 | - | TRBD2 | TRBV18
TGTGCCAGCAGTCCATTGGGGGGGAGCAACGATGAGCAGTTCTTC | CASSPLGGSNDEQFF | TRBJ2-1 | - | TRBD2 | TRBV6-4
TGTGCCAGCCGGGACAGGGAGGGCAATCAGCCCCAGCATTTT | CASRDREGNQPQHF | TRBJ1-5 | - | - | TRBV21-1
TGTGCCAGCAGCTTAGTGAATTACAATGAGCAGTTCTTC | CASSLVNYNEQFF | TRBJ2-1 | - | - | TRBV7-2
TGTGCCAGCAGCTTAGCGGTTTCACCCTACGAGCAGTACTTC | CASSLAVSPYEQYF | TRBJ2-7 | few | - | TRBV11-2
TGTGCCAGCAGTTACTCGGGACAGCGAGTCAATTATGGCTACACCTTC | CASSYSGQRVNYGYTF | TRBJ1-2 | - | TRBD1 | TRBV6-2/TRBV6-3